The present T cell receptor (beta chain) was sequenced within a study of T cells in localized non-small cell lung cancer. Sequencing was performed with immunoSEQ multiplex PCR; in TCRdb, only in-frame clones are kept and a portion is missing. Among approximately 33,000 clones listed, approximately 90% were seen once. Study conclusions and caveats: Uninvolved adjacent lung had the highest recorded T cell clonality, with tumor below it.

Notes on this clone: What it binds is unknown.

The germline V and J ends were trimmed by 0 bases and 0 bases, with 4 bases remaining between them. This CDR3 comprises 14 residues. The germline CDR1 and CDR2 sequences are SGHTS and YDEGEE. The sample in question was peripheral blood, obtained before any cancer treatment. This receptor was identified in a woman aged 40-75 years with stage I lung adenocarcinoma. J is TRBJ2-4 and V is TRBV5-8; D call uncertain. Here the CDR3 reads CASSLVLAKNIQYF. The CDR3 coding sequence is TGTGCCAGCAGCTTGGTACTAGCCAAAAACATTCAGTACTTC.